The 9 T cell receptor beta chains in this list originate from one sample, sequenced in a study of cytomegalovirus exposure and HLA in healthy donors. The PCR used 60 Vbeta and 13 Jbeta primers. Data came from immunoSEQ multiplex PCR; TCRdb stores just in-frame clones and leaves some out. Of some 100,000 clones in the sample, around 82% are singletons; the top ten hold approximately 3.6%. Input material: PBMCs. The receptors here all came from a woman aged 45-65 years in good health and CMV-seropositive.

The rearrangement links TRBV11-1 to TRBJ1-1; tentative D call: TRBD1 (5 bases). CDR1 and CDR2 (germline): SGHAT, FQDESV (reference sequence). Trimming pared 7 bases from V and 3 bases from J, leaving 15 bases between. The CDR3 sequence is 14 residues long. The CDR3 bases are TGTGCCAGCACCTGGTCGGGGGGGGACACTGAAGCTTTCTTT. Its protein is CASTWSGGDTEAFF.

The chain links TRBV4-1 to TRBJ2-3; tentatively, D is TRBD2 (5 bases). V was cut by 3 bases and J by 0 bases, with 10 bases left in between. CDR3 length: 15 residues. Germline V gene sequence: CDR1 MGHRA, CDR2 YSYEKL. CDR3 in amino acids: CASSQIATSTDTQYF. CDR3 nucleotide sequence: TGCGCCAGCAGCCAGATAGCGACTAGCACAGATACGCAGTATTTT.

This clone was observed a handful of times. The rearrangement uses TRBV29-1 and TRBJ2-3, with D maybe TRBD1 (5 bases). Trimming stripped 0 bases from V and 2 bases from J, with 9 bases between. CDR1 and CDR2 from the germline V gene are SQVTM and ANQGSEA. The CDR3 sequence is 14 residues long. Here the CDR3 DNA reads TGCAGCGTTGAAGATCACAGGCACACAGATACGCAGTATTTT. Its protein is CSVEDHRHTDTQYF.

The genes are TRBV18 and TRBJ1-1; 7 bases fit TRBD1. V trimming: 8 bases; J trimming: 1 base; junction bases outside the gene matches: 10. Germline CDR1 is KGHSH and CDR2 is LQKENI. The CDR3 sequence is 15 residues long. The CDR3 region is CASGRQGLSNTEAFF. CDR3 bases: TGTGCCAGCGGCCGACAGGGACTTTCGAACACTGAAGCTTTCTTT.

The chain recombines TRBV5-4 with TRBJ2-7, with D maybe TRBD1 (8 bases). CDR3 length equals 13 residues. Germline V CDR1 and CDR2: SGHNT, YYREEE (reference sequence). V lost 5 bases, J lost 5 bases, and 14 bases lay in between. The CDR3 protein is CASRKTGGDEQYF. CDR3 sequence (DNA): TGTGCCAGCAGGAAAACAGGGGGGGACGAGCAGTACTTC. Filled out from reference TRBV5-4 and TRBJ2-7, the complete variable domain reads ETGVTQSPTHLIKTRGQQVTLRCSSQSGHNTVSWYQQALGQGPQFIFQYYREEENGRGNFPPRFSGLQFPNYSSELNVNALELDDSALYLCASRKTGGDEQYFGPGTRLTVT.

The chain combines TRBV11-2 with TRBJ2-4, with D tentatively TRBD2 (6 bases). The CDR3 extends over 16 amino acids. Between the trimmed V and J ends, which lost 6 bases and 0 bases, there was a span of 15 bases. The V gene's germline CDR1 is SGHAT and CDR2 FQNNGV. The CDR3 reads CASRHGTGLAKNIQYF. In DNA form, the CDR3 reads TGTGCCAGCAGGCACGGGACTGGGCTAGCCAAAAACATTCAGTACTTC.

This chain joins TRBV15 and TRBJ2-6; TRBD1 agrees at 8 bases. Germline CDR1 and CDR2: LNHNV and YYDKDF (reference sequence). V trimming: 5 bases; J trimming: 12 bases; junction bases outside the gene matches: 9. The CDR3 is 14 residues long. CDR3 in amino acids: CATSRGQALPVLTF. In nucleotides, the CDR3 is TGTGCCACCAGCCGGGGACAGGCCCTCCCCGTCCTGACTTTC. The complete variable domain, with remaining parts taken from reference TRBV15 and TRBJ2-6, reads DAMVIQNPRYQVTQFGKPVTLSCSQTLNHNVMYWYQQKSSQAPKLLFHYYDKDFNNEADTPDNFQSRRPNTSFCFLDIRSPGLGDTAMYLCATSRGQALPVLTFGAGSRLTVL.

V usage is TRBV30 and J usage is TRBJ1-2; TRBD1 aligns across 7 bases. J was trimmed by 6 bases and V by 5 bases; bases with no gene match: 12. The CDR3 has 14 amino acids. Germline V lookup: CDR1 GTSNPN, CDR2 SVGIG (reference sequence). The CDR3 DNA reads TGTGCCTGGCACAGGGGAGCCCCACTAGATGGCTACACCTTC. Translating gives CAWHRGAPLDGYTF.

The rearrangement uses TRBV7-3 and TRBJ2-5; TRBD2 matches 8 bases. CDR3 size: 14 residues. Germline V CDR1 and CDR2: SGHTA, FQGTGA. Trimming at V came to 3 bases and at J to 5 bases, leaving 5 bases not matched to a gene. CDR3 amino acids: CASSLGLGRETQYF. CDR3 DNA: TGTGCCAGCAGCTTGGGACTAGGCCGGGAGACCCAGTACTTC.